The rows below give T cell receptor beta chains drawn from one sample of a study of blood T cells in healthy people across ages. Each CDR3 protein is one row after TCRdb ran MiXCR on the 5' RACE reads. Among about 640,000 distinct CDR3 sequences listed, around three fifths were seen once. Sequencing input: blood. Source of these receptors: a man aged 55 to 69 in good health. The CDR3 runs from the conserved cysteine through the conserved F or W. A D gene is named only where the DNA matches it firmly. Some rows have no size entry. The others give once, few or many, or a class for an expanded clone.

V gene,J gene,D gene,clone size,CDR3 protein,CDR3 DNA
TRBV15,TRBJ2-3,.,.,CATSREQALTDTQYF,TGTGCCACCAGCAGAGAACAGGCCCTCACAGATACGCAGTATTTT
TRBV4-2,TRBJ1-5,.,.,CASSQDTGQPQHF,TGTGCCAGCAGCCAAGATACAGGGCAGCCCCAGCATTTT
TRBV13,TRBJ2-3,TRBD1,.,CASSFAGGSADTQYF,TGTGCCAGCAGCTTTGCAGGGGGCTCGGCAGATACGCAGTATTTT
TRBV7-2,TRBJ2-1,TRBD1,.,CVSGLLGQGYNEQFF,TGTGTCAGCGGCTTATTGGGACAGGGTTACAATGAGCAGTTCTTC
TRBV20-1,TRBJ2-1,.,.,CSARVGGSYNEQFF,TGCAGTGCTAGAGTTGGTGGCAGCTACAATGAGCAGTTCTTC
TRBV5-6,TRBJ1-1,.,.,CASRLLGGTEAFF,TGTGCCAGCCGCCTACTAGGGGGCACTGAAGCTTTCTTT
TRBV28,TRBJ1-4,.,.,CASSPANRNEKLFF,TGTGCCAGCAGCCCCGCGAACAGAAATGAAAAACTGTTTTTT
TRBV4-2,TRBJ2-1,.,.,CASSQVGYRLWYNEQFF,TGTGCCAGCAGCCAAGTGGGCTACCGTCTATGGTACAATGAGCAGTTCTTC
TRBV16,TRBJ1-1,.,.,CASSQLQGTEAFF,TGTGCCAGCAGCCAATTACAGGGCACTGAAGCTTTCTTT
TRBV7-2,TRBJ2-5,.,.,CASSRQSAQETQYF,TGTGCCAGCAGCAGACAGAGCGCACAAGAGACCCAGTACTTC
TRBV6-2/TRBV6-3,TRBJ2-7,.,.,CASRRLSGAGSTHEQYF,TGTGCCAGCAGACGACTCTCCGGGGCTGGCTCGACTCACGAGCAGTACTTC
TRBV28,TRBJ1-6,.,.,CASSLGGNRANSPLHF,TGTGCCAGCAGTTTAGGTGGAAACAGAGCCAATTCACCCCTCCACTTT
TRBV5-4,TRBJ1-4,.,few,CASSRGSTNEKLFF,TGTGCCAGCAGCCGGGGTTCAACTAATGAAAAACTGTTTTTT
TRBV5-6,TRBJ2-1,.,few,CASSLEGNSYNEQFF,TGTGCCAGCAGCTTGGAGGGAAACTCCTACAATGAGCAGTTCTTC
TRBV4-1,TRBJ2-1,.,few,CASSQSPMASSYNEQFF,TGCGCCAGCAGCCAATCGCCCATGGCTAGCTCCTACAATGAGCAGTTCTTC
TRBV7-9,TRBJ2-7,.,.,CASSTYRVTELGYEQYF,TGTGCCAGCAGCACGTACAGGGTAACCGAGCTTGGCTACGAGCAGTACTTC
TRBV12-3/TRBV12-4,TRBJ2-5,.,few,CASSFGGARRETQYF,TGTGCCAGCAGTTTTGGAGGGGCTCGTCGAGAGACCCAGTACTTC